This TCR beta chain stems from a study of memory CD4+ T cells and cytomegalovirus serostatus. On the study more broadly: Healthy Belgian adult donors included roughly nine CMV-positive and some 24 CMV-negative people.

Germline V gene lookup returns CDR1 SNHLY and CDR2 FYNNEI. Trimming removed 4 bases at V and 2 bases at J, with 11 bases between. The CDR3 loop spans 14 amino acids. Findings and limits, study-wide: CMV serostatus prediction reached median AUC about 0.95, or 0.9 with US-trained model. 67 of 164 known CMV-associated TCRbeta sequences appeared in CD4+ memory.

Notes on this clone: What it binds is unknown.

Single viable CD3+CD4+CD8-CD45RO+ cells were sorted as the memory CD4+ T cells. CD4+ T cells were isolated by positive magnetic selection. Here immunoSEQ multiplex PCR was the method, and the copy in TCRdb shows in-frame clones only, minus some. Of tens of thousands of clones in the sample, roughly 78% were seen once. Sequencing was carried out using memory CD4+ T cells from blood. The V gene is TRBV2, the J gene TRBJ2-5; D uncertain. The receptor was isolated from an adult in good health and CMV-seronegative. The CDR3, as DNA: TGTGCCAGCAGTGTATCCGGATCACAAGAGACCCAGTACTTC. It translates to CASSVSGSQETQYF.